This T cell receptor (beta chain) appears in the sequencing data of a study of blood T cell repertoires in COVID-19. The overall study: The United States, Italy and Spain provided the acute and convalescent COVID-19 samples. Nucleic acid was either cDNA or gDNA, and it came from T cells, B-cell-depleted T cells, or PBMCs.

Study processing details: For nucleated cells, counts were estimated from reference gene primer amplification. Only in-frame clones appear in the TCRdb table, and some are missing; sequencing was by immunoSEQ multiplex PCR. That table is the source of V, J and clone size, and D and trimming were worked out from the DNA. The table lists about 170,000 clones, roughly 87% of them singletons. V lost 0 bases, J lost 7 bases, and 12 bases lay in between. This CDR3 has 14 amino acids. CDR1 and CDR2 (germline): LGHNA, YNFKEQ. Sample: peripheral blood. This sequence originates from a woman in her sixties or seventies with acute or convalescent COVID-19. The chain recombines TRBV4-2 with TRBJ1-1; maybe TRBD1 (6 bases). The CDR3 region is CASSQERRGGEAFF. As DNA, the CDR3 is TGTGCCAGCAGCCAAGAGCGGAGGGGGGGTGAAGCTTTCTTT.